This T cell receptor (beta chain) emerged from a study of cytomegalovirus exposure and HLA in healthy donors. Study details: Sequencing of 150 million to 200 million T cells in an earlier analysis found roughly 120 million unique TCR beta sequences. General study findings and limits: A later analysis found TCR association rates differed by HLA locus, highest for DRB1 and lowest for HLA-C. Exclusion as indistinguishable affected some V segments, including TRBV6-2 and TRBV6-3.

The ends were cut back, 5 bases at V and 0 bases at J, with 10 bases in the middle. Germline V gives CDR1 SGHAT, CDR2 FQNNGV. This CDR3 is built from 14 residues. While unrecorded immune exposures were likely, the donors were nominally healthy when sampled. Comment on this clone: What it binds is unknown.

PCR amplification relied on 60 Vbeta primers (plus 13 Jbeta primers). The assay was immunoSEQ multiplex PCR, and TCRdb's table has in-frame clones only and misses some. The sample has about 130,000 clones, 80% seen once. The TCR originated in a man aged 35 to 55 in good health and CMV-seronegative. Sequenced input: PBMCs. The rearrangement links TRBV11-2 to TRBJ1-1, with a possible D match to TRBD1 (5 bases). DNA for the CDR3: TGTGCCAGCAGCGCGGGACTTATGAACACTGAAGCTTTCTTT. Its protein product is CASSAGLMNTEAFF.